This record concerns one TCR beta chain sequence. Antigen: not known. This sample is drawn from a study of neoadjuvant anti-PD-1 for oral cavity cancer. Study observations and caveats: Treg/Th17 ratio rose with pretreatment blood and fell with post-treatment tumor TCRbeta clonality.

CDR3 length: 16 residues. Germline V CDR1 and CDR2: SGHNT, YENEEA. V lost 1 base, J lost 1 base, and 10 bases lay in between. Profiling relied on immunoSEQ multiplex PCR, and the TCRdb table lists in-frame clones only, not all of them. The sample lists fewer than 90,000 clones, under 85% occurring once. Sequencing was performed on PBMCs, taken before nivolumab (anti-PD-1) treatment. The origin of this receptor is a person between 40 and 79 years old with oral cavity squamous cell carcinoma. The V and J genes are TRBV11-3 and TRBJ2-2; D unclear. The CDR3 loop is CASSLGVSMNTGELFF. The DNA of the CDR3 is TGTGCCAGCAGCTTAGGAGTTAGCATGAACACCGGGGAGCTGTTTTTT.